The source of this T cell receptor (beta chain) is a study of blood T cell repertoires in COVID-19 (dated by TCRdb to 2020 to 2021). For the wider study: The collaborator samples originated in the United States, Italy and Spain and spanned the acute and convalescent phases of COVID-19. The material from the prospective study consisted of cDNA or gDNA derived from T cells, B-cell-depleted T cells, or PBMCs. The dataset comprised deeply sampled blood TCRbeta repertoires from subjects exposed to, actively infected with, or recovered from COVID-19. A freely available public database, intended as a resource for researchers studying the immune response to SARS-CoV-2, is where the repertoires were released. Samples were obtained from the ongoing ImmuneRACE study (first 160 participants) and from some 1,300 subjects provided by 6 global collaborators. A de-identified subject ID, COVID-19 status, age in years and sex were almost always included in the sample metadata. HLA class I and class II types, where available, came from metadata supplied by the sample provider rather than from assay-based typing. Summary of the overall study and its limitations: The amount of clinical and demographic metadata varied by source and participant and was provided uncurated.

Including the terminal cysteine and phenylalanine, the CDR3 comprises 14 residues. The kept DNA is CDR3 alone, 42 bases in frame from the first base. V and J lose 5 bases and 4 bases, and a span of 14 bases separates them. The germline V gene (reference sequence) provides CDR1 PRHDT and CDR2 FYEKMQ. TCRbeta CDR3 regions were amplified from genomic DNA using the immunoSEQ Assay, a bias-controlled multiplex PCR. From the authors' description of their analysis: The number of nucleated cells in each sample was estimated by amplification of reference gene primers within the assay. To quantify the absolute abundance of each unique TCRbeta CDR3 rearrangement, sequence reads were collapsed and filtered. For each sample, productive Simpson clonality was calculated by taking the square root of Simpson's diversity index across productive rearrangements. TCRdb took this table from immuneACCESS and kept in-frame rearrangements with V and J called. Such tables lack part of the clones; where checked against another copy, unresolved V genes explain under half of the gap, and the rest is unexplained. V, J and clone size are taken as reported in that table, and D and trimming were inferred from the DNA itself. The sample table contains under 200,000 clones; only one count was recorded for roughly 83% of them. The top ten clones comprise roughly 9.2% of the sample.

Turning to this clone: Its binding antigen is unknown. No per-base quality is available; no much larger clone lies one base away.

Collaborating institutions collected whole blood in K2EDTA tubes following their own protocols. For TCRbeta analysis, collaborators shipped samples in one of three forms: frozen whole blood, isolated PBMCs, or DNA extracted from either of those sample types. The sample comprised peripheral blood. This TCR derives from a woman aged 80 or over with active or convalescent COVID-19. Here the chain combines TRBV13 and TRBJ1-2; a weak D assignment points to TRBD1 (6 bases agree). The CDR3 protein: CASSPRQVPYGYTF. The DNA sequence is given as TGTGCCAGCAGCCCGCGACAGGTGCCCTATGGCTACACCTTC.